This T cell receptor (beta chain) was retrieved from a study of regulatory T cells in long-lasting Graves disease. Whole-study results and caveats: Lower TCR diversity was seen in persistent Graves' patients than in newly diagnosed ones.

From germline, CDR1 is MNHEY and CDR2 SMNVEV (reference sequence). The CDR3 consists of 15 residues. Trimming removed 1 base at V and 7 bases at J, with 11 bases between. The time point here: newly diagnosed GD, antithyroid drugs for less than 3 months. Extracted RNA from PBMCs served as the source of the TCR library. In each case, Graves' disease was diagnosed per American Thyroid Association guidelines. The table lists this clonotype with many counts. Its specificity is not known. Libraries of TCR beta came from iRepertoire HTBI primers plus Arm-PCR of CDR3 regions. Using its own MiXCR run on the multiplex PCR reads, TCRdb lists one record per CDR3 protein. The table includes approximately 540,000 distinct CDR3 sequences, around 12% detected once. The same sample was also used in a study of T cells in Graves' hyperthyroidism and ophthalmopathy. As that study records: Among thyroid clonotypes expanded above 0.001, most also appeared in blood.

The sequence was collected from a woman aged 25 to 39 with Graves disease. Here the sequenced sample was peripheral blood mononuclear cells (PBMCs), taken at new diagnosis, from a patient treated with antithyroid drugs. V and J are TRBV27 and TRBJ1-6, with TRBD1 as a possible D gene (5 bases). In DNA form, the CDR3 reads TGTGCCAGCAGTTTATTATGGGGACGGAATTCACCCCTCCACTTT. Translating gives CASSLLWGRNSPLHF.